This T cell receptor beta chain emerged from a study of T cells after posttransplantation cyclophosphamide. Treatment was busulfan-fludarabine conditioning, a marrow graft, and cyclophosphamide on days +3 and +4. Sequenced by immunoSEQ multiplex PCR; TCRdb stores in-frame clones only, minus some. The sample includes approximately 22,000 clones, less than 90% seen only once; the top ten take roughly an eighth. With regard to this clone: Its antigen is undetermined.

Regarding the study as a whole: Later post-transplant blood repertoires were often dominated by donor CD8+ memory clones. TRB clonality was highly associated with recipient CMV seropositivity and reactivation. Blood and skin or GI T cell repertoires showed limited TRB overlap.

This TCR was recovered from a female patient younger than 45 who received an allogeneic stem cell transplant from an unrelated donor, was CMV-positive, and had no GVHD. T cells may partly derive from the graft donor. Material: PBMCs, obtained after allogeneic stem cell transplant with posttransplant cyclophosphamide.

DNA for the CDR3: TGTGCCAGCAGCTTAGAGGGGGGGGTCCGGGAGACCCAGTACTTC. This translates into CASSLEGGVRETQYF. This chain uses TRBV7-9 with TRBJ2-5; TRBD2 might be the D (7 bases). The CDR3 sequence is 15 residues long. The germline gives CDR1 SEHNR, CDR2 FQNEAQ (reference sequence). V shed 1 base and J shed 5 bases, with 14 bases lying between them.